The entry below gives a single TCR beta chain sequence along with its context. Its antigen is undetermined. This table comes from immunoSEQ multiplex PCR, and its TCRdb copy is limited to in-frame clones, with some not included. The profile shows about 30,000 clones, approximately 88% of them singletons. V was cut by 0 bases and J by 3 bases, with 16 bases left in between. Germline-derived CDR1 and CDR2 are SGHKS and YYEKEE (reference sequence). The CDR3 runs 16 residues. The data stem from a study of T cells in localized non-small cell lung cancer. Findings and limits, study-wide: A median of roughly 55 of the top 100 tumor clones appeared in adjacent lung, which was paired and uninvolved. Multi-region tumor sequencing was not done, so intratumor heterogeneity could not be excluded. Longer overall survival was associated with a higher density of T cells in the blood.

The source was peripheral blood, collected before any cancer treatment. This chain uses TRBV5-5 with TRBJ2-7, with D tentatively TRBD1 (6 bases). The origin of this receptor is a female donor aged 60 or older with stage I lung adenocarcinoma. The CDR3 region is CASSLAGQLGVYEQYF. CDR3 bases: TGTGCCAGCAGCTTGGCCGGACAGCTGGGGGTCTACGAGCAGTACTTC.